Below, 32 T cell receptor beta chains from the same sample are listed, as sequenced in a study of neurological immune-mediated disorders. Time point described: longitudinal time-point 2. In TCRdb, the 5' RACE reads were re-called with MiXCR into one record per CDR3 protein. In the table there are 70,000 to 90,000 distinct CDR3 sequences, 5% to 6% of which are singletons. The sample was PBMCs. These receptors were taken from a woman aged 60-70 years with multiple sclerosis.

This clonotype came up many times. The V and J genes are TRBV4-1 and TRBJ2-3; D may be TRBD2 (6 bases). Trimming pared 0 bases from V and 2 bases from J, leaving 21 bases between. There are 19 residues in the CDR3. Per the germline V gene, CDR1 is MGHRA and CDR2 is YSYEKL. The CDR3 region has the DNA TGCGCCAGCAGCCAAGAAGGGAGTGGTGCGGGGCCTATCACAGATACGCAGTATTTT. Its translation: CASSQEGSGAGPITDTQYF.

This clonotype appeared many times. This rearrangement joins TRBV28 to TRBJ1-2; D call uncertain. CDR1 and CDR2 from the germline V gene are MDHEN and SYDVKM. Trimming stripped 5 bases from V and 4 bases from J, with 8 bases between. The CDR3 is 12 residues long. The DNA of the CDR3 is TGTGCCAGCAGTACCCGGACCTATGGCTACACCTTC. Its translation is CASSTRTYGYTF.

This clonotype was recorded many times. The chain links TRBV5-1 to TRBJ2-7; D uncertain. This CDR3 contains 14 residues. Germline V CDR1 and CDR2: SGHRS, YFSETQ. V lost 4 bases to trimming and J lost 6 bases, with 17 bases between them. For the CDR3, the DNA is TGCGCCAGCAGCACTGCGGTCCGGGCGGTCGAGCAGTACTTC. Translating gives CASSTAVRAVEQYF.

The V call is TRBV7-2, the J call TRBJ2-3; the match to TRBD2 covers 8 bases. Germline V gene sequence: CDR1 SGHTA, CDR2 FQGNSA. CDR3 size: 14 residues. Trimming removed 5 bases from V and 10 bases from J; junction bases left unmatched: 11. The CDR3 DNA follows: TGTGCCAGCAGCCAAAGCGGGGGCGGTCGGGCGCAGTATTTT. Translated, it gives CASSQSGGGRAQYF.

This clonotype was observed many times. The DNA of the CDR3 is TGTGCCAGCAGCTTAGCGGGGGTAGCTGGAGGCTATAATTCACCCCTCCACTTT. Amino acids: CASSLAGVAGGYNSPLHF. V usage is TRBV7-6 and J usage is TRBJ1-6; weak D call: TRBD1 (5 bases). The CDR3 contains 18 residues. V shed 0 bases and J shed 3 bases, with 15 bases lying between them. Germline CDR1 and CDR2: SGHVS and FNYEAQ.

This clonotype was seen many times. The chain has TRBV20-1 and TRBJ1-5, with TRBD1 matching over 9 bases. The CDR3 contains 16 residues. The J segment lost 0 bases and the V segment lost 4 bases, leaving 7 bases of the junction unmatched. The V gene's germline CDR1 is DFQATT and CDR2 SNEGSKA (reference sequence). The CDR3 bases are TGCAGTGCTATTACAGGGGGCGCGGGTAGCAATCAGCCCCAGCATTTT. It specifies CSAITGGAGSNQPQHF.

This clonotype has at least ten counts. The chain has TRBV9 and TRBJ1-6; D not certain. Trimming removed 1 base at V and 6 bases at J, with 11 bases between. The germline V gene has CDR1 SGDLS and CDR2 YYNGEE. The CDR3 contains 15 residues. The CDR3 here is CASSVNPAPNSPLHF. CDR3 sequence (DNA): TGTGCCAGCAGCGTAAACCCAGCTCCTAATTCACCCCTCCACTTT.

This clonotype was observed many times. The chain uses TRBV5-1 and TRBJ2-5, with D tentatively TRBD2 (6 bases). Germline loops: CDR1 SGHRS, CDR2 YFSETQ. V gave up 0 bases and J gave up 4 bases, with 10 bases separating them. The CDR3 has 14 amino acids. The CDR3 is CASSLDLGGETQYF. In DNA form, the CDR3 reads TGCGCCAGCAGCTTGGATTTGGGGGGAGAGACCCAGTACTTC. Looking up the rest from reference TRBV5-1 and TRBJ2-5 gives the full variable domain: KAGVTQTPRYLIKTRGQQVTLSCSPISGHRSVSWYQQTPGQGLQFLFEYFSETQRNKGNFPGRFSGRQFSNSRSEMNVSTLELGDSALYLCASSLDLGGETQYFGPGTRLLVL.

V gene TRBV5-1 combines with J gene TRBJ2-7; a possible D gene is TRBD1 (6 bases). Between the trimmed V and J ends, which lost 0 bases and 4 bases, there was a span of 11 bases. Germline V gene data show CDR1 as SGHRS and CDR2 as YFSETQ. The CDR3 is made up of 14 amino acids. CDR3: CASSLAGQQYEQYF. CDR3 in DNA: TGCGCCAGCAGCTTGGCCGGACAGCAATACGAGCAGTACTTC.

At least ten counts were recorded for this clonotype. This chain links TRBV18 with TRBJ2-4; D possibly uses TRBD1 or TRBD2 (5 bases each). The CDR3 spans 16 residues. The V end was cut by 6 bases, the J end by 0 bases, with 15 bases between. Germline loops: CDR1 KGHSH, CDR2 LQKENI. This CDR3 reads CASSPGTELAKNIQYF. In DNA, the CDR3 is TGTGCCAGCTCCCCCGGGACGGAGTTAGCCAAAAACATTCAGTACTTC.

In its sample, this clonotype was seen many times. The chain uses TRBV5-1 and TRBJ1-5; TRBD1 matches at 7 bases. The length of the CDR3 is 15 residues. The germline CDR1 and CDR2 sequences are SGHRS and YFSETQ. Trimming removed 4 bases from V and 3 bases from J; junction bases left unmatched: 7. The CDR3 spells CASSRTGTDNQPQHF. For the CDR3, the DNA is TGCGCCAGCAGCCGCACCGGGACAGACAATCAGCCCCAGCATTTT. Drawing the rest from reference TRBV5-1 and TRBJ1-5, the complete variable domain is KAGVTQTPRYLIKTRGQQVTLSCSPISGHRSVSWYQQTPGQGLQFLFEYFSETQRNKGNFPGRFSGRQFSNSRSEMNVSTLELGDSALYLCASSRTGTDNQPQHFGDGTRLSIL.

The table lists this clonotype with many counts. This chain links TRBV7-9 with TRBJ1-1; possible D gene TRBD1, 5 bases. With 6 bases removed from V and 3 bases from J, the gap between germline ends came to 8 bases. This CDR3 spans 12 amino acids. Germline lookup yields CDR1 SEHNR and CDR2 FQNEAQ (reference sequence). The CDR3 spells CASSRGDTEAFF. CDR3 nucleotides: TGTGCCAGCAGTAGGGGAGACACTGAAGCTTTCTTT. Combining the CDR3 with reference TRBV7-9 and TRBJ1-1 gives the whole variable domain DTGVSQNPRHKITKRGQNVTFRCDPISEHNRLYWYRQTLGQGPEFLTYFQNEAQLEKSRLLSDRFSAERPKGSFSTLEIQRTEQGDSAMYLCASSRGDTEAFFGQGTRLTVV.

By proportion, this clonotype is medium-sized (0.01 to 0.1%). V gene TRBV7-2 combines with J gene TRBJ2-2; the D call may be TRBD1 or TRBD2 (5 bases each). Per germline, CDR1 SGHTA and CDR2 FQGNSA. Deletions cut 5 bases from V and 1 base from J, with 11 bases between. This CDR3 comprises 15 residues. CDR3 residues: CASSPRGGNTGELFF. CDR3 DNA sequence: TGTGCCAGCAGCCCCCGGGGCGGGAACACCGGGGAGCTGTTTTTT.

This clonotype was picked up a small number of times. CDR3 region: CASSLIRILDRDAFF. CDR3 coding DNA: TGTGCCAGCAGTTTAATACGTATTCTGGACAGGGACGCTTTCTTT. The genes are TRBV27 and TRBJ1-1; the match to TRBD1 covers 8 bases. This CDR3 contains 15 residues. CDR1 and CDR2 (germline): MNHEY, SMNVEV (reference sequence). The J segment lost 11 bases and the V segment lost 2 bases, leaving 13 bases of the junction unmatched.

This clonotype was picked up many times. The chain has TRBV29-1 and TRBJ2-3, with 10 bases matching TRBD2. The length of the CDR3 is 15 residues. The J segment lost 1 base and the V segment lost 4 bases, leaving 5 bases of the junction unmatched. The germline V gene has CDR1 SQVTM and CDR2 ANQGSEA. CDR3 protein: CSVGTLAGGTDTQYF. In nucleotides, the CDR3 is TGCAGCGTTGGAACCCTAGCGGGGGGCACAGATACGCAGTATTTT.

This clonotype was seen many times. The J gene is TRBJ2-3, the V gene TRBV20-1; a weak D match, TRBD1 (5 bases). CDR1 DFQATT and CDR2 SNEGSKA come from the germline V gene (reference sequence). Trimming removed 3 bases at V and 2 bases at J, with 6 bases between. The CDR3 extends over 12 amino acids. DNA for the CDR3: TGCAGTGCTAGGACAGACACAGATACGCAGTATTTT. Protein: CSARTDTDTQYF.

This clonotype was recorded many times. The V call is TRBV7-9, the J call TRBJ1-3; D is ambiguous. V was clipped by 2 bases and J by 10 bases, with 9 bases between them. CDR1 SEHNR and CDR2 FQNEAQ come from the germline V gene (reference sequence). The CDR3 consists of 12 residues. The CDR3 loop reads CASSLIDTTIYF. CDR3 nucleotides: TGTGCCAGCAGCTTAATTGATACGACCATATATTTT.

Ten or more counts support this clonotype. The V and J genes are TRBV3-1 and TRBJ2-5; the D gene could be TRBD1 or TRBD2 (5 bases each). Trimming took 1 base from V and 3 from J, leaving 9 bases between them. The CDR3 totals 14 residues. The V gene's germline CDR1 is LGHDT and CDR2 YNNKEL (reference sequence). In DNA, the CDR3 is TGTGCCAGCAGCCAAGCGGGGCGGGAAGAGACCCAGTACTTC. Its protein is CASSQAGREETQYF.

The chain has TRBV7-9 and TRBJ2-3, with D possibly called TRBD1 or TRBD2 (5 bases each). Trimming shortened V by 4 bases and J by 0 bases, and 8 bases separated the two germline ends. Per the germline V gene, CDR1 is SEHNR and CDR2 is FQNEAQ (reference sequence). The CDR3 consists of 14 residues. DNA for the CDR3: TGTGCCAGCAGCTCGGGGCTTAGCACAGATACGCAGTATTTT. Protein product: CASSSGLSTDTQYF.

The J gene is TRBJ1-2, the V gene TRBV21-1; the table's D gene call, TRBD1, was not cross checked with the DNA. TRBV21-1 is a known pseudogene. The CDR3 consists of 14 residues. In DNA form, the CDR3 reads TGTGCCAGCAGCAAACAGTCTTCCCAGGGAGGCTACACCTTC. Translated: CASSKQSSQGGYTF.

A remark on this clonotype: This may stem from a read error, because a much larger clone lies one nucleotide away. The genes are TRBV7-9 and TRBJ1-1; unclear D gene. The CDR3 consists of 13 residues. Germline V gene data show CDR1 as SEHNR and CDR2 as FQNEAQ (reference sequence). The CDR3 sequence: CASSSHGNTEALF. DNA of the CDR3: TGTGCCAGCAGCTCTCACGGAAACACTGAAGCTTTATTT.

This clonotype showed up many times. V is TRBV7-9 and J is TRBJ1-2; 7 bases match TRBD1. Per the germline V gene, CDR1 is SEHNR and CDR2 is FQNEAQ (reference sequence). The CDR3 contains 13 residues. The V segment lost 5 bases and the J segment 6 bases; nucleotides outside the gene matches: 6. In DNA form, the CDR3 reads TGTGCCAGCAGCCGCACAGGGGAGAATGGCTACACCTTC. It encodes CASSRTGENGYTF.

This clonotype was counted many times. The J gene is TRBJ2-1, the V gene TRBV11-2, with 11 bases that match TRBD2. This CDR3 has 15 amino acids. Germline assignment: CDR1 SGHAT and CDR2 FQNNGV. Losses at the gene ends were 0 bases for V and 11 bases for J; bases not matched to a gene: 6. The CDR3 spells CASSLDRGTSGKQFF. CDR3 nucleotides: TGTGCCAGCAGCTTAGATCGGGGGACTAGCGGAAAGCAGTTCTTC.

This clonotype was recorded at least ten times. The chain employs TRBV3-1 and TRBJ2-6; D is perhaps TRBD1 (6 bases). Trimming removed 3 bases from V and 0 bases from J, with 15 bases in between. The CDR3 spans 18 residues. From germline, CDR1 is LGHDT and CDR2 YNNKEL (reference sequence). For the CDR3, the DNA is TGTGCCAGCAGCCACAGAACAGGGTTTCGCTCTGGGGCCAACGTCCTGACTTTC. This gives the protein CASSHRTGFRSGANVLTF. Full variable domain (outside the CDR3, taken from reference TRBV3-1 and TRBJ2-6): DTAVSQTPKYLVTQMGNDKSIKCEQNLGHDTMYWYKQDSKKFLKIMFSYNNKELIINETVPNRFSPKSPDKAHLNLHINSLELGDSAVYFCASSHRTGFRSGANVLTFGAGSRLTVL.

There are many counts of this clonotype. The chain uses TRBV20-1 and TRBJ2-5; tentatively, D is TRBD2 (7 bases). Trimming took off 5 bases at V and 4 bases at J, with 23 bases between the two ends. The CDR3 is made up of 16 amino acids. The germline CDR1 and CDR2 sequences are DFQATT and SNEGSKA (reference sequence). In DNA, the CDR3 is TGCAGTGCTGGGACCGTGAGGGGGGGAATACGAGAGACCCAGTACTTC. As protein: CSAGTVRGGIRETQYF.

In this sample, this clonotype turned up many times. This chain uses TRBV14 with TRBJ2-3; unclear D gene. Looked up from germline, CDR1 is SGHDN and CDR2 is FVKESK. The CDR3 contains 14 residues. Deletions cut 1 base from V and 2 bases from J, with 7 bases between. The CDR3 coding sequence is TGTGCCAGCAGCCAAGGAAGGCACACAGATACGCAGTATTTT. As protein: CASSQGRHTDTQYF.

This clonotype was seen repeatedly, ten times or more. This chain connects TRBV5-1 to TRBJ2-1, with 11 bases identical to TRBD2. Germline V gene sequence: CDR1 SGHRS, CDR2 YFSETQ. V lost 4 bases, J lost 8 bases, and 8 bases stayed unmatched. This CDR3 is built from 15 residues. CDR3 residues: CASSVSGGASHEQFF. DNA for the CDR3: TGCGCCAGCAGCGTTAGCGGGGGGGCGAGCCATGAGCAGTTCTTC. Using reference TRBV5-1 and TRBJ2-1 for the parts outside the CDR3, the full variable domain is KAGVTQTPRYLIKTRGQQVTLSCSPISGHRSVSWYQQTPGQGLQFLFEYFSETQRNKGNFPGRFSGRQFSNSRSEMNVSTLELGDSALYLCASSVSGGASHEQFFGPGTRLTVL.

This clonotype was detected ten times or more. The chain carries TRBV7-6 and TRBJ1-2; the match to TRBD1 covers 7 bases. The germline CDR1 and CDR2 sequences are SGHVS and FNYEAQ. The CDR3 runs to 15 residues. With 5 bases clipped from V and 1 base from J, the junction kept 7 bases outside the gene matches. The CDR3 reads CASSPGQLLNYGYTF. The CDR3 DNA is TGTGCCAGCAGCCCGGGACAGCTACTTAACTATGGCTACACCTTC.

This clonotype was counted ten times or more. The DNA for the CDR3 is TGCAGTGCTAGAGATCCCCCCGAGCAGTACTTC. It is translated as CSARDPPEQYF. This chain links TRBV20-1 with TRBJ2-7; D remains ambiguous. Germline V lookup: CDR1 DFQATT, CDR2 SNEGSKA (reference sequence). The CDR3 runs to 11 residues. With 0 bases removed from V and 6 bases from J, the gap between germline ends came to 6 bases.

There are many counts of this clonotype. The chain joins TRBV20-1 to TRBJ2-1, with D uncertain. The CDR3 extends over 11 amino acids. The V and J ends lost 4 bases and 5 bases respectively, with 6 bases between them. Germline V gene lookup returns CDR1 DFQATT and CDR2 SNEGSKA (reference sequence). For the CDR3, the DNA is TGCAGTGCTATAGAAAACAATGAGCAGTTCTTC. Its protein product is CSAIENNEQFF.

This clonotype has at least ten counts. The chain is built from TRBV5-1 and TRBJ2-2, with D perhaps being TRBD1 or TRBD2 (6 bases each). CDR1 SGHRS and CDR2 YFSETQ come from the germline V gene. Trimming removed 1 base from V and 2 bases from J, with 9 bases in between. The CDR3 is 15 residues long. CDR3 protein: CASSLRGDNTGELFF. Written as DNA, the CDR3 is TGCGCCAGCAGCTTGAGGGGGGATAACACCGGGGAGCTGTTTTTT.

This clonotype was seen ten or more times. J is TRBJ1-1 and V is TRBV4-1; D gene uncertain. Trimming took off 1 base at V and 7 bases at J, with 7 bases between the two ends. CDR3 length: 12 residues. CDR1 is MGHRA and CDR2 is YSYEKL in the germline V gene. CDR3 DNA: TGCGCCAGCAGCCAAGCTTACGGTGAAGCTTTCTTT. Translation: CASSQAYGEAFF.